The TCR beta chain under discussion was sequenced for a study of cytomegalovirus exposure and HLA in healthy donors. PCR was performed using 60 Vbeta and 13 Jbeta primers. Profiled with immunoSEQ multiplex PCR; TCRdb holds only in-frame clones, not every one. The sample records some 180,000 clones, about four fifths being singletons. The V segment lost 3 bases and the J segment 9 bases; nucleotides outside the gene matches: 10. CDR1 and CDR2 (germline): SGHNT, YYREEE (reference sequence). The CDR3 length is 16 residues. The sequence was collected from a female donor in good health and CMV-seronegative. Sequences were obtained from PBMCs. The chain employs TRBV5-4 and TRBJ2-1; 12 bases are a match to TRBD2. CDR3 nucleotide sequence: TGTGCCAGCAGCTCCCAAACTAGCGGGAGGCACGGTGAGCAGTTCTTC. Translated: CASSSQTSGRHGEQFF.